This paragraph reports one T cell receptor (beta chain). Its antigen is unidentified. The junction shows a germline mismatch at one end, possibly a read error. The source of the sample is a study of PD-1 blockade in classical Hodgkin lymphoma. The study, taken as a whole, reports: By C4D1, diversity of CD4+ TCRs had risen significantly, whereas that of CD8+ TCRs had not.

Time point noted: cycle 4 day 1 (C4D1), after less than 7 weeks of nivolumab. Following autologous stem cell transplantation, relapse occurred in every patient, and exposure to brentuximab vedotin varied. Researchers report purifying CD4+ T cells from thawed PBMCs by magnetic negative selection. Some clones are missing from TCRdb's copy, which holds only in-frame ones; the method was immunoSEQ multiplex PCR. The repertoire holds about 28,000 clones, with over 75% as singletons. The germline CDR1 and CDR2 sequences are SGHTA and FQGNSA. The CDR3 is 13 residues long. The V call is TRBV7-2, the J call TRBJ1-3, with TRBD1 matching 7 bases. The sample here was CD4+ T cells from blood, taken before the fourth cycle of nivolumab. The sequence came from a human donor with classical Hodgkin lymphoma. DNA of the CDR3: TGTGCCAGCAGATTAGGGACAGCCAACACCATATATTTT. Protein: CASRLGTANTIYF.